Below are 13 T cell receptor beta chains sequenced from a single sample in a study of cytomegalovirus exposure and HLA in healthy donors. The PCR contained 60 Vbeta and 13 Jbeta primers. Clones were sequenced by immunoSEQ multiplex PCR, and TCRdb holds only the in-frame ones, with some missing. The table has around 150,000 clones, about 76% seen once. The sample taken for sequencing was PBMCs. These receptors were taken from a middle-aged woman in good health and CMV-seropositive.

The chain links TRBV5-1 to TRBJ2-7; possible D gene TRBD1, 6 bases. Per the germline V gene, CDR1 is SGHRS and CDR2 is YFSETQ. V was clipped by 0 bases and J by 2 bases, with 9 bases between them. The CDR3 length is 14 residues. This CDR3 is CASSLEGGTYEQYF. The CDR3 bases are TGCGCCAGCAGCTTGGAAGGGGGAACCTACGAGCAGTACTTC. The full variable domain, rest sourced from reference TRBV5-1 and TRBJ2-7, is KAGVTQTPRYLIKTRGQQVTLSCSPISGHRSVSWYQQTPGQGLQFLFEYFSETQRNKGNFPGRFSGRQFSNSRSEMNVSTLELGDSALYLCASSLEGGTYEQYFGPGTRLTVT.

This clone was observed once. The rearrangement uses TRBV7-7 and TRBJ2-5, with 12 positions matching TRBD1. V trimming: 1 base; J trimming: 4 bases; junction bases outside the gene matches: 4. Germline values: CDR1 SSHAT, CDR2 FNYEAQ (reference sequence). The CDR3 has 16 amino acids. CDR3 bases: TGTGCCAGCAGCTTAGGAGGGACAGGGGGCGGAGAGACCCAGTACTTC. As protein: CASSLGGTGGGETQYF.

In the case of this clone: Different DNA sequences within this sample yield the same CDR3. The chain uses TRBV5-6 and TRBJ2-1; D remains ambiguous. CDR1 and CDR2 from the germline V gene are SGHDT and YYEEEE. This CDR3 region has 15 residues. Trimming removed 0 bases from V and 0 bases from J, with 7 bases in between. CDR3 protein: CASSLARSSYNEQFF. The CDR3 DNA reads as TGTGCCAGCAGCTTGGCTAGGAGCTCCTACAATGAGCAGTTCTTC.

This clone was detected a few times. The chain's CDR3 is CASSPGPSYEQYF. The CDR3 DNA follows: TGTGCCAGCAGCCCAGGCCCCTCCTACGAGCAGTACTTC. This sequence joins TRBV5-4 and TRBJ2-7; D is unresolved. V lost 4 bases and J 0 bases, leaving 8 bases between the germline ends. Germline V CDR1 and CDR2: SGHNT, YYREEE (reference sequence). The CDR3 is 13 amino acids.

In nucleotides, the CDR3 is TGTGCCAGCAGTTGGCGGGACAGGGGTGGGAATGAGCAGTTCTTC. Amino acid sequence: CASSWRDRGGNEQFF. The chain couples TRBV2 to TRBJ2-1; the match to TRBD1 covers 10 bases. Looked up from germline, CDR1 is SNHLY and CDR2 is FYNNEI. V lost 5 bases to trimming and J lost 7 bases; unmatched junction nucleotides: 8. The CDR3 contains 15 residues.

The V and J genes are TRBV14 and TRBJ2-3; 11 bases are shared with TRBD2. CDR3 length: 18 amino acids. After removal of 4 bases from V and 6 bases from J, the junction contained 15 bases not matched to a gene. CDR1 is SGHDN and CDR2 is FVKESK in the germline V gene. The CDR3 region is CASSPRPASGGPQDTQYF. Here the CDR3 DNA reads TGTGCCAGCAGCCCCCGACCGGCTAGCGGGGGGCCCCAGGATACGCAGTATTTT.

This rearrangement joins TRBV7-8 to TRBJ2-5, with unresolved D. Germline V gene data show CDR1 as SGHVS and CDR2 as FQNEAQ. Trimming removed 1 base from V and 2 bases from J, with 11 bases in between. The CDR3 extends over 15 amino acids. Written as DNA, the CDR3 is TGTGCCAGCAGCTTAGTGGAGACGAGTCAAGAGACCCAGTACTTC. Its translation: CASSLVETSQETQYF.

This clone has only a few counts. This chain joins TRBV4-3 and TRBJ2-1, with 7 bases fitting TRBD2. CDR3 size: 17 residues. With 4 bases clipped from V and 0 bases from J, the junction kept 9 bases outside the gene matches. Per the germline V gene, CDR1 is LGHNA and CDR2 is YSLEER. The DNA for the CDR3 is TGCGCCAGCAGCCCAGATGGGAGGGGTACCTCCTACAATGAGCAGTTCTTC. This sequence encodes CASSPDGRGTSYNEQFF.

This clone was picked up a small number of times. The rearrangement joins TRBV27 to TRBJ2-7, with 8 positions matching TRBD2. The CDR3 loop spans 14 amino acids. Germline lookup yields CDR1 MNHEY and CDR2 SMNVEV (reference sequence). Unmatched junction bases numbered 12, after V lost 10 bases and J lost 4 bases. CDR3 coding DNA: TGTGCCACCTCCGGGGGGGGGTCACAGTACGAGCAGTACTTC. Its protein product is CATSGGGSQYEQYF.

This chain uses TRBV7-2 with TRBJ2-1; TRBD2 agrees at 8 bases. The CDR3 spans 14 residues. Germline CDR1 reads SGHTA; CDR2 reads FQGNSA. After removal of 1 base from V and 7 bases from J, the junction contained 3 bases not matched to a gene. The CDR3 nucleotides are TGTGCCAGCAGCTTAGTAGCGGGGCGGAATGAGCAGTTCTTC. Translated, it gives CASSLVAGRNEQFF.

The rearrangement joins TRBV30 to TRBJ1-2; TRBD1 matches at 7 bases. CDR1 and CDR2 from the germline V gene are GTSNPN and SVGIG (reference sequence). The CDR3 has 13 residues. V was pared by 0 bases and J by 12 bases, with 10 bases of the junction left unmatched. As DNA, the CDR3 is TGTGCCTGGAGTGTACCTTGGCAGGGGGATGACACCTTC. Translation: CAWSVPWQGDDTF.

The V call is TRBV7-2, the J call TRBJ2-3; D might be TRBD2 (6 bases). CDR3 length equals 15 residues. Per germline, CDR1 SGHTA and CDR2 FQGNSA. V lost 2 bases and J 1 base, leaving 10 bases between the germline ends. CDR3 residues: CASSLRRVGTDTQYF. The CDR3 DNA reads TGTGCCAGCAGCTTAAGGAGGGTGGGCACAGATACGCAGTATTTT.

This chain connects TRBV28 to TRBJ2-5, with D possibly being TRBD1 (6 bases). TRBJ2-7 explains the end of the DNA better; the J call may be wrong. Germline V lookup: CDR1 MDHEN, CDR2 SYDVKM. CDR3 length: 16 amino acids. The CDR3 region is CASSFSGRRGSYEQYF. Written as DNA, the CDR3 is TGTGCCAGCAGTTTCTCCGGGCGAAGGGGGTCCTACGAGCAGTACTTC.